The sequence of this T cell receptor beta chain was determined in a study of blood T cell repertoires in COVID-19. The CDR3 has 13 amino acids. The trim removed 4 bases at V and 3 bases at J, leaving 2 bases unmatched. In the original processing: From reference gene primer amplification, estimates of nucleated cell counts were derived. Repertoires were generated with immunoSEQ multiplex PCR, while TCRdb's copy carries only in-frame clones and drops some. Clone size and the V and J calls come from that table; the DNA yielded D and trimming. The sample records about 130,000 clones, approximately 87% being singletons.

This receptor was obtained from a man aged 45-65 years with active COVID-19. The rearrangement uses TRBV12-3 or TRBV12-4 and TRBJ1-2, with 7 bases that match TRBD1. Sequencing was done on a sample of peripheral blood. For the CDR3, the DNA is TGTGCCAGCAGTTCAGACAGGGACTATGGCTACACCTTC. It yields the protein CASSSDRDYGYTF.